A selection of T cell receptor beta chains follows, all from one sample in a study of cytomegalovirus exposure and HLA in healthy donors. Generated by immunoSEQ multiplex PCR, the TCRdb table keeps only in-frame clones and is missing some. Among 200,000 or so clones listed, 75% to 85% were seen once. The sample taken for sequencing was PBMCs. The receptors shown here come from a male donor in good health and CMV-seropositive. CDR3s include the opening cysteine and the closing phenylalanine or tryptophan. The D gene is left open where the match is weak. Clone size appears in some rows only: once, few, many, or a class for an expanded clone.

v_gene: TRBV14
j_gene: TRBJ1-6
abundance: .
d_gene: .
CDR3nt: TGTGCCAGCAGCCAAGATAGAGGATCACCCCTCCACTTT
CDR3aa: CASSQDRGSPLHF

v_gene: TRBV7-2
j_gene: TRBJ2-5
abundance: .
d_gene: .
CDR3nt: TGTGCCAGCAGCTCAATTAACTTCCTGGAGACCCAGTACTTC
CDR3aa: CASSSINFLETQYF

v_gene: TRBV19
j_gene: TRBJ2-5
abundance: once
d_gene: .
CDR3nt: TGTGCCAGTAGTCCTTCGGGGGTACGGGGAGAGACCCAGTACTTC
CDR3aa: CASSPSGVRGETQYF

v_gene: TRBV13
j_gene: TRBJ2-7
abundance: .
d_gene: TRBD1
CDR3nt: TGTGCCAGCAGAGAAGGGACAGGGGTTAGCGAGCAGTACTTC
CDR3aa: CASREGTGVSEQYF

v_gene: TRBV27
j_gene: TRBJ1-4
abundance: .
d_gene: .
CDR3nt: TGTGCCAGCAGTTCCATAGACAGGAGAGAGGAAAAACTGTTTTTT
CDR3aa: CASSSIDRREEKLFF

v_gene: TRBV7-9
j_gene: TRBJ2-5
abundance: .
d_gene: TRBD2
CDR3nt: TGTGCCAGCAGCTTAGGGCTTGCGGGGGGCCCCCAAGAGACCCAGTACTTC
CDR3aa: CASSLGLAGGPQETQYF

v_gene: TRBV6-5
j_gene: TRBJ2-7
abundance: .
d_gene: TRBD1
CDR3nt: TGTGCCAGCAGACGACAGGGTACCCCCTACGAGCAGTACTTC
CDR3aa: CASRRQGTPYEQYF

v_gene: TRBV6-5
j_gene: TRBJ1-2
abundance: .
d_gene: TRBD1
CDR3nt: TGTGCCAGCACACCGGGACAGGCTAACTATGGCTACACCTTC
CDR3aa: CASTPGQANYGYTF

v_gene: TRBV9
j_gene: TRBJ2-1
abundance: .
d_gene: TRBD2
CDR3nt: TGTGCCAGCAGCGTACAAAGCGGGGACCCCTACAATGAGCAGTTCTTC
CDR3aa: CASSVQSGDPYNEQFF

v_gene: TRBV28
j_gene: TRBJ2-5
abundance: once
d_gene: .
CDR3nt: TGTGCCAGCATTCCCTCGACAACGAACCAAGAGACCCAGTACTTC
CDR3aa: CASIPSTTNQETQYF

v_gene: TRBV6-1
j_gene: TRBJ1-5
abundance: .
d_gene: TRBD1
CDR3nt: TGTGCCAGCATTTTTGCGGCAGGGGGTCAGCCCCAGCATTTT
CDR3aa: CASIFAAGGQPQHF

v_gene: TRBV7-2
j_gene: TRBJ1-2
abundance: .
d_gene: TRBD1
CDR3nt: TGTGCCAGCAGCACGTTCGGGACAGGGGGGATTAATGGCTACACCTTC
CDR3aa: CASSTFGTGGINGYTF

v_gene: TRBV6-6
j_gene: TRBJ2-3
abundance: .
d_gene: .
CDR3nt: TGTGCCAGCAGGCCAGGAGGCGGCACAGATACGCAGTATTTT
CDR3aa: CASRPGGGTDTQYF

v_gene: TRBV6-5
j_gene: TRBJ2-3
abundance: once
d_gene: .
CDR3nt: TGTGCCAGCCGTTGGGCGGATACGCAGTATTTT
CDR3aa: CASRWADTQYF

v_gene: TRBV7-2
j_gene: TRBJ2-2
abundance: .
d_gene: .
CDR3nt: TGTGCCAGCAGCTTAAGACTAGTGGGTACCGGGGAGCTGTTTTTT
CDR3aa: CASSLRLVGTGELFF

v_gene: TRBV6-6
j_gene: TRBJ2-5
abundance: .
d_gene: TRBD2
CDR3nt: TGTGCCAGCAGTTACCGGCGGGAGGGAGAGACCCAGTACTTC
CDR3aa: CASSYRREGETQYF

v_gene: TRBV27
j_gene: TRBJ2-6
abundance: .
d_gene: TRBD1
CDR3nt: TGTGCCACCGGGACAGGGAGCTCTGGGGCCAACGTCCTGACTTTC
CDR3aa: CATGTGSSGANVLTF

v_gene: TRBV2
j_gene: TRBJ2-7
abundance: .
d_gene: TRBD1
CDR3nt: TGTGCCAGCAGGGGACAGGGAACCCACGAGCAGTACTTC
CDR3aa: CASRGQGTHEQYF

v_gene: TRBV11-2
j_gene: TRBJ2-7
abundance: .
d_gene: .
CDR3nt: TGTGCCAGCAGCTTAGATCTTGTCAGAAAGACCTACGAGCAGTACTTC
CDR3aa: CASSLDLVRKTYEQYF

v_gene: TRBV30
j_gene: TRBJ2-2
abundance: .
d_gene: TRBD2
CDR3nt: TGTGCCTGGAGTGTGTGGCGGAGCGGGAGGTCCGGGGAGCTGTTTTTT
CDR3aa: CAWSVWRSGRSGELFF

v_gene: TRBV5-6
j_gene: TRBJ1-1
abundance: .
d_gene: .
CDR3nt: TGTGCCAGCAGCTTGGCAGTGAACACTGAAGCTTTCTTT
CDR3aa: CASSLAVNTEAFF

v_gene: TRBV9
j_gene: TRBJ1-5
abundance: .
d_gene: TRBD1
CDR3nt: TGTGCCAGCAGCGCTGGGACAGGGGCAAGCAATCAGCCCCAGCATTTT
CDR3aa: CASSAGTGASNQPQHF

v_gene: TRBV11-2
j_gene: TRBJ1-2
abundance: .
d_gene: .
CDR3nt: TGTGCCAGCAGCCCACAGGGTGACTATGGCTACACCTTC
CDR3aa: CASSPQGDYGYTF

v_gene: TRBV7-9
j_gene: TRBJ2-7
abundance: .
d_gene: .
CDR3nt: TGTGCCAGCAGCTTTGACTCGGCCCGCGAGCAGTACTTC
CDR3aa: CASSFDSAREQYF

v_gene: TRBV11-3
j_gene: TRBJ2-7
abundance: .
d_gene: TRBD1
CDR3nt: TGTGCCAGCAGCCCGGGACAGGCCTACGAGCAGTACTTC
CDR3aa: CASSPGQAYEQYF

v_gene: TRBV6-5
j_gene: TRBJ2-5
abundance: .
d_gene: TRBD1
CDR3nt: TGTGCCAGCAGTGACAGGGGGCTTGGGGAGACCCAGTACTTC
CDR3aa: CASSDRGLGETQYF

v_gene: TRBV10-3
j_gene: TRBJ2-5
abundance: .
d_gene: .
CDR3nt: TGTGCCATCAGTGGCTCCGGGACACAAAGACACCAAGAGACCCAGTACTTC
CDR3aa: CAISGSGTQRHQETQYF

v_gene: TRBV6-1
j_gene: TRBJ1-2
abundance: .
d_gene: .
CDR3nt: TGTGCCAGCAGCGAACAGGGACTCTATGGCTACACCTTC
CDR3aa: CASSEQGLYGYTF

v_gene: TRBV25-1
j_gene: TRBJ2-3
abundance: .
d_gene: TRBD1
CDR3nt: TGTGCCAGCAGGGTGGGACAGGGGGCCTTCTACACAGATACGCAGTATTTT
CDR3aa: CASRVGQGAFYTDTQYF

v_gene: TRBV6-5
j_gene: TRBJ2-7
abundance: .
d_gene: TRBD2
CDR3nt: TGTGCCAGCAGTTATAGCGGGGGGCGCGAGGACGAGCAGTACTTC
CDR3aa: CASSYSGGREDEQYF

v_gene: TRBV7-6
j_gene: TRBJ2-7
abundance: .
d_gene: .
CDR3nt: TGTGCCAGCAGCCCCGAGGGCTACGAGCAGTACTTC
CDR3aa: CASSPEGYEQYF

v_gene: TRBV7-2
j_gene: TRBJ2-4
abundance: .
d_gene: TRBD2
CDR3nt: TGTGCCAGCAGCTTAGGCGGGAGTAAAAACATTCAGTACTTC
CDR3aa: CASSLGGSKNIQYF

v_gene: TRBV6-4
j_gene: TRBJ2-3
abundance: .
d_gene: .
CDR3nt: TGTGCCAGCAGTCGCGGGGGCAGTGCAGATACGCAGTATTTT
CDR3aa: CASSRGGSADTQYF

v_gene: TRBV6-5
j_gene: TRBJ1-2
abundance: .
d_gene: .
CDR3nt: TGTGCCAGCAGACCCCCCAGAGGGTCCTGGACTGGCTACACCTTC
CDR3aa: CASRPPRGSWTGYTF

v_gene: TRBV6-6
j_gene: TRBJ2-7
abundance: .
d_gene: .
CDR3nt: TGTGCCAGCAGTCGGACCGGGACCAGGGGTGGGGACGAGCAGTACTTC
CDR3aa: CASSRTGTRGGDEQYF

v_gene: TRBV11-2
j_gene: TRBJ2-7
abundance: .
d_gene: TRBD2
CDR3nt: TGTGCCAGCAGTTTTCGGACTAGCGGGGAGGCCTACGAGCAGTACTTC
CDR3aa: CASSFRTSGEAYEQYF

v_gene: TRBV2
j_gene: TRBJ2-5
abundance: .
d_gene: TRBD2
CDR3nt: TGTGCCAGCCAGGGTGGGGGGGGAGAGCAGTACTTC
CDR3aa: CASQGGGGEQYF

v_gene: TRBV19
j_gene: TRBJ2-1
abundance: once
d_gene: TRBD2
CDR3nt: TGTGCCAGTAGGCAAGGCGGGAGGGTCTACAATGAGCAGTTCTTC
CDR3aa: CASRQGGRVYNEQFF

v_gene: TRBV30
j_gene: TRBJ1-4
abundance: .
d_gene: TRBD1
CDR3nt: TGTGCCTGGAGTGGGGACAGAGAAAAACTGTTTTTT
CDR3aa: CAWSGDREKLFF

v_gene: TRBV5-1
j_gene: TRBJ2-2
abundance: .
d_gene: .
CDR3nt: TGCGCCAGCAGCTTGGGCGCCACCGGGGAGCTGTTTTTT
CDR3aa: CASSLGATGELFF

v_gene: TRBV27
j_gene: TRBJ1-2
abundance: .
d_gene: TRBD1
CDR3nt: TGTGCCAGCAGTCCCATTTCAGGGGGGTCAGAGGGCTACACCTTC
CDR3aa: CASSPISGGSEGYTF

v_gene: TRBV6-5
j_gene: TRBJ1-2
abundance: .
d_gene: TRBD1
CDR3nt: TGTGCCAGCAGCCAGACAGGGATCTATGGCTACACCTTC
CDR3aa: CASSQTGIYGYTF

v_gene: TRBV9
j_gene: TRBJ2-7
abundance: .
d_gene: .
CDR3nt: TGTGCCAGCAGCGCACAGGGTTACGAGCAGTACTTC
CDR3aa: CASSAQGYEQYF

v_gene: TRBV5-4
j_gene: TRBJ2-2
abundance: few
d_gene: TRBD2
CDR3nt: TGTGCCAGCAGCTTGGGACTAGCGGGGGGGCCGGGGACCGGGGAGCTGTTTTTT
CDR3aa: CASSLGLAGGPGTGELFF

v_gene: TRBV7-2
j_gene: TRBJ2-1
abundance: .
d_gene: .
CDR3nt: TGTGCCAGCAGCTTAGCTAGCCCTACCTACAATGAGCAGTTCTTC
CDR3aa: CASSLASPTYNEQFF

v_gene: TRBV27
j_gene: TRBJ2-7
abundance: few
d_gene: TRBD1
CDR3nt: TGTGCCAGCAGCGACTCCGGGACAGAGCTCTACGAGCAGTACTTC
CDR3aa: CASSDSGTELYEQYF

v_gene: TRBV5-5
j_gene: TRBJ2-7
abundance: .
d_gene: TRBD2
CDR3nt: TGTGCCAGCAGCTTGGCCGGTATAGCGGGAGGCCGCGAGCAGTACTTC
CDR3aa: CASSLAGIAGGREQYF

v_gene: TRBV30
j_gene: TRBJ2-7
abundance: .
d_gene: .
CDR3nt: TGTGCCTGGAGACAAACAGGATCCACCTACGAGCAGTACTTC
CDR3aa: CAWRQTGSTYEQYF

v_gene: TRBV18
j_gene: TRBJ2-2
abundance: .
d_gene: TRBD2
CDR3nt: TGTGCCAGCTCACCACCGACCGGGAGGGTGGCCGGGGAGCTGTTTTTT
CDR3aa: CASSPPTGRVAGELFF

v_gene: TRBV25-1
j_gene: TRBJ2-3
abundance: .
d_gene: .
CDR3nt: TGTGCCAGCAAATTAGGAGCGGATGATACGCAGTATTTT
CDR3aa: CASKLGADDTQYF

v_gene: TRBV6-6
j_gene: TRBJ1-5
abundance: .
d_gene: .
CDR3nt: TGTGCCAGCAGTTACTCGAATGGCCTTCAGCCCCAGCATTTT
CDR3aa: CASSYSNGLQPQHF

v_gene: TRBV28
j_gene: TRBJ1-2
abundance: .
d_gene: .
CDR3nt: TGTGCCAGCAGTTTAAGGTTAACTACCTATGGCTACACCTTC
CDR3aa: CASSLRLTTYGYTF

v_gene: TRBV7-2
j_gene: TRBJ2-3
abundance: .
d_gene: .
CDR3nt: TGTGCCAGCAGCTCTTGGGCCTCTCCGGGGGATACGCAGTATTTT
CDR3aa: CASSSWASPGDTQYF

v_gene: TRBV18
j_gene: TRBJ1-1
abundance: .
d_gene: .
CDR3nt: TGTGCCAGCTCACAAAATGGAGACACTGAAGCTTTCTTT
CDR3aa: CASSQNGDTEAFF

v_gene: TRBV5-4
j_gene: TRBJ2-5
abundance: .
d_gene: .
CDR3nt: TGTGCCAGCAGCTCCCCAAGGGGAGAGACCCAGTACTTC
CDR3aa: CASSSPRGETQYF

v_gene: TRBV7-3
j_gene: TRBJ1-1
abundance: .
d_gene: TRBD1
CDR3nt: TGTGCCAGCAGTCGCGGACAGGCCAACACTGAAGCTTTCTTT
CDR3aa: CASSRGQANTEAFF